The T cell receptor beta chain described here comes from a study of early T cells in non-severe SARS-CoV-2 infection. Study observations and caveats: Sequences matched to VDJdb favored anti-spike CD8 responses, while private and CD4 specificities were missed.

MiXCR, run by TCRdb on the 5' RACE reads, gives a single entry per CDR3 protein. The table lists tens of thousands of distinct CDR3 sequences, around 18% of them singletons, with roughly 9% in the top ten. This clonotype was recorded at least ten times. Antigen unknown. This CDR3 has 15 amino acids. Trimming removed 5 bases at V and 8 bases at J, with 19 bases between. Per the germline V gene, CDR1 is MNHEY and CDR2 is SMNVEV (reference sequence). The J gene is TRBJ1-3, the V gene TRBV27; no reliable D call. This clonotype originated in an adult who was a healthcare worker with PCR-confirmed SARS-CoV-2 infection or an uninfected control (not recorded which). Sequenced here: whole blood, sampled at baseline. The CDR3 here is CASSRNGNSGHTIYF. The CDR3 DNA reads as TGTGCCAGCAGTCGAAACGGAAACTCCGGGCACACCATATATTTT.